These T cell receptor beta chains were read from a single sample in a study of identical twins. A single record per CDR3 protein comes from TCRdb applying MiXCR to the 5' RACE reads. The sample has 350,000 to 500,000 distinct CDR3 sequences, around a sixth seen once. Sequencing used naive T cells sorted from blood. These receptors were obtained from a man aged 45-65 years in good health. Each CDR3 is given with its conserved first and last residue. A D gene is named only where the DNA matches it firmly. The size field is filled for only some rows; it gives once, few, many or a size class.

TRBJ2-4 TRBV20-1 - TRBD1 CSAPNPTETGPLAKNIQYF TGCAGTGCGCCGAACCCAACAGAGACAGGGCCACTAGCCAAAAACATTCAGTACTTC
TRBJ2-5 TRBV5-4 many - CASSAYQTPQETQYF TGTGCCAGCAGCGCATACCAAACCCCACAAGAGACCCAGTACTTC
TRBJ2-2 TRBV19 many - CASSPDRSGTGELFF TGTGCCAGTAGCCCCGACAGGAGCGGCACCGGGGAGCTGTTTTTT
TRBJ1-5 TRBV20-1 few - CSAREGKSNQPQHF TGCAGTGCTAGAGAGGGGAAGAGCAATCAGCCCCAGCATTTT
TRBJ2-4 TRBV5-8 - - CASSLVHLTLADPWYF TGTGCCAGCAGCTTGGTTCATTTGACTCTAGCTGATCCTTGGTACTTC
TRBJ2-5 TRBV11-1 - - CASSLEKVETQYF TGTGCCAGCAGCTTAGAGAAGGTGGAGACCCAGTACTTC
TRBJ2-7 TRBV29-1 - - CSGSDTYEQYF TGCAGCGGGTCGGACACCTACGAGCAGTACTTC
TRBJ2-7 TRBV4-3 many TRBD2 CASSQGTGRGDEQYF TGCGCCAGCAGCCAAGGGACGGGGCGGGGGGACGAGCAGTACTTC
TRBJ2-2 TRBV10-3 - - CAISGGPNTGELFF TGTGCCATCAGTGGAGGGCCGAACACCGGGGAGCTGTTTTTT
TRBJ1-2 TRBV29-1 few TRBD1 CSVPTGDYGYTF TGCAGCGTTCCGACAGGGGACTATGGCTACACCTTC
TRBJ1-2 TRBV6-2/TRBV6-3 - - CASSYPGANYGYTF TGTGCCAGCAGTTACCCGGGAGCTAACTATGGCTACACCTTC
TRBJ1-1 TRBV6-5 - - CASSYGGQGPGNEAFF TGTGCCAGCAGTTACGGGGGTCAGGGACCGGGGAATGAAGCTTTCTTT
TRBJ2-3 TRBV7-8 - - CASSPEDYLNTQYF TGTGCCAGCAGCCCGGAGGACTATCTTAATACGCAGTATTTT
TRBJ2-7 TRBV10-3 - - CATQEGIISEQYF TGTGCCACCCAAGAGGGTATTATTTCGGAGCAGTACTTC
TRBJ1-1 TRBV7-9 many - CASSLLVGNTEAFF TGTGCCAGCAGCTTGCTAGTGGGGAACACTGAAGCTTTCTTT
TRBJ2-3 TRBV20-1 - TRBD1 CSARTGQGLRSTDTQYF TGCAGTGCTAGAACGGGACAGGGACTTCGTAGCACAGATACGCAGTATTTT
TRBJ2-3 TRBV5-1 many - CASSWRDGGDTQYF TGCGCCAGCAGCTGGCGGGACGGTGGGGATACGCAGTATTTT
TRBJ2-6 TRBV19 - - CASSSSYSGANVLTF TGTGCCAGTAGTTCTTCTTACTCTGGGGCCAACGTCCTGACTTTC
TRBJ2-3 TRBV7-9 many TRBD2 CASSPGEGLAPGDTQYF TGTGCCAGCAGCCCCGGGGAGGGACTAGCACCGGGAGATACGCAGTATTTT
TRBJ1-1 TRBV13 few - CASSLRGRNTEAFF TGTGCCAGCAGCTTAAGGGGTAGGAACACTGAAGCTTTCTTT
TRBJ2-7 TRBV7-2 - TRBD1 CASQGAAYEQYF TGTGCCAGCCAGGGGGCGGCCTACGAGCAGTACTTC
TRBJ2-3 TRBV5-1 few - CASSSEGRVNTQYF TGCGCCAGCAGCTCGGAGGGGAGAGTGAATACGCAGTATTTT
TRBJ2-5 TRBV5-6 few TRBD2 CASSLGERGTQYF TGTGCCAGCAGCCTGGGGGAGCGGGGGACCCAGTACTTC
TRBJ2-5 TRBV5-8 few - CASSKNRDNQETQYF TGTGCCAGCAGCAAAAATCGGGACAACCAAGAGACCCAGTACTTC
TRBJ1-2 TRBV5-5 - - CASSLDTGFDYGYTF TGTGCCAGCAGCTTGGATACAGGATTTGACTATGGCTACACCTTC
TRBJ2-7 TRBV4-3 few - CASSQEDRNSYEQYF TGCGCCAGCAGCCAGGAGGACCGAAACTCCTACGAGCAGTACTTC
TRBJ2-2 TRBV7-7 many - CASSPGLTGELFF TGTGCCAGCAGCCCCGGACTAACCGGGGAGCTGTTTTTT
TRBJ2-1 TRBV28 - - CASSASSGAREQFF TGTGCCAGCAGTGCCTCTTCGGGGGCGCGGGAGCAGTTCTTC
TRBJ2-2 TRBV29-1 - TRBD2 CSVVSTSGANTGELFF TGCAGCGTTGTCAGCACTAGCGGGGCCAACACCGGGGAGCTGTTTTTT
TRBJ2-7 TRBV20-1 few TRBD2 CSASHRLAGYEQYF TGCAGTGCTAGCCATCGACTAGCGGGGTACGAGCAGTACTTC
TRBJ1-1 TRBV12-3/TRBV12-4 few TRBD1 CASSTTGFTEAFF TGTGCCAGCAGTACGACAGGGTTTACTGAAGCTTTCTTT
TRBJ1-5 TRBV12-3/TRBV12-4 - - CASSPSPDGSNQPQHF TGTGCCAGCAGTCCCTCCCCGGACGGAAGCAATCAGCCCCAGCATTTT
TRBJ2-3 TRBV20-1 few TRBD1 CSARDGQGPDTQYF TGCAGTGCTAGAGATGGACAGGGGCCAGATACGCAGTATTTT
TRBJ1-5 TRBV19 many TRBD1 CASSISRGAYSNQPQHF TGTGCCAGTAGTATCTCCAGGGGGGCCTATAGCAATCAGCCCCAGCATTTT
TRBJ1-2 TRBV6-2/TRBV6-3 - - CASSILANYGYTF TGTGCCAGCAGTATACTAGCTAACTATGGCTACACCTTC
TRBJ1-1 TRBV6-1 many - CASSQGRGTEAFF TGTGCCAGCAGTCAGGGGCGGGGGACTGAAGCTTTCTTT
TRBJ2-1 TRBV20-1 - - CSARGRTGPRPSSYNEQFF TGCAGTGCTAGAGGTCGAACAGGTCCACGACCGAGCTCCTACAATGAGCAGTTCTTC
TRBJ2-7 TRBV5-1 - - CASSPVSGTYEQYF TGCGCCAGCAGCCCAGTCTCGGGTACCTACGAGCAGTACTTC
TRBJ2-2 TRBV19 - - CASSWDPNTGELFF TGTGCCAGTAGTTGGGACCCGAACACCGGGGAGCTGTTTTTT
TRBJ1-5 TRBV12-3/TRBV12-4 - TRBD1 CASSLSGRGGNQPQHF TGTGCCAGCAGTTTATCGGGCAGGGGGGGCAATCAGCCCCAGCATTTT
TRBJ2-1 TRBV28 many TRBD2 CASSSLTLAGDYNEQFF TGTGCCAGCAGTTCCTTAACACTAGCGGGAGATTACAATGAGCAGTTCTTC
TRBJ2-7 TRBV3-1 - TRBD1 CASSLSQGVSYEQYF TGTGCCAGCAGCCTTTCACAGGGGGTATCGTACGAGCAGTACTTC
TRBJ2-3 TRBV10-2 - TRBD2 CASRSLAGLTDTQYF TGCGCCAGCAGAAGCCTAGCGGGTCTCACAGATACGCAGTATTTT
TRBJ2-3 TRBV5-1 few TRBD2 CASSLWTSGTDTQYF TGCGCCAGCAGCTTGTGGACTAGCGGCACAGATACGCAGTATTTT
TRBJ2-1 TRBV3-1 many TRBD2 CASSPRTSGRYNEQFF TGTGCCAGCAGTCCGAGGACTAGCGGGCGGTACAATGAGCAGTTCTTC
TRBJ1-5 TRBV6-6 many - CASSYSKGGPQHF TGTGCCAGCAGTTACTCTAAAGGGGGGCCCCAGCATTTT
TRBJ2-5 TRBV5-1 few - CASSNPTGTQETQYF TGCGCCAGCAGCAATCCGACAGGAACCCAAGAGACCCAGTACTTC
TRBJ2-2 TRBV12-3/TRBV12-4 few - CASSLLEDGELFF TGTGCCAGCAGTTTATTGGAGGACGGGGAGCTGTTTTTT
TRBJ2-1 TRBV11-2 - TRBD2 CASSLGWLAGGQEQFF TGTGCCAGCAGCTTAGGTTGGCTAGCGGGAGGGCAGGAGCAGTTCTTC
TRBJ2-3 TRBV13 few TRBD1 CASSLGRGLLDTQYF TGTGCCAGCAGCTTAGGCAGGGGGCTCTTAGATACGCAGTATTTT
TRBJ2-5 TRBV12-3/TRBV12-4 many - CASTSSLGTQYF TGTGCCAGCACCTCTAGTTTGGGGACCCAGTACTTC
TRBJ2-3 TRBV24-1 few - CATSDRRAGLDTQYF TGTGCCACCAGTGATAGGAGGGCGGGTTTAGATACGCAGTATTTT
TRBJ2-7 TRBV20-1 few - CSAREDNEQYF TGCAGTGCTAGGGAGGATAACGAGCAGTACTTC
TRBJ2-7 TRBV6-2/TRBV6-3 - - CASSLSRVAYEQYF TGTGCCAGCAGTTTATCCAGGGTCGCCTACGAGCAGTACTTC
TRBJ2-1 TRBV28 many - CASSLTRESYNEQFF TGTGCCAGCAGTCTAACCCGGGAGTCCTACAATGAGCAGTTCTTC
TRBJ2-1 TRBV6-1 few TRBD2 CASSELAGSSYNEQFF TGTGCCAGCAGTGAACTAGCGGGGAGCTCCTACAATGAGCAGTTCTTC
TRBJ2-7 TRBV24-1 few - CATSDGVGIGYEQYF TGTGCCACCAGTGATGGCGTAGGGATCGGGTACGAGCAGTACTTC
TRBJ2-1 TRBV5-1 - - CASSLEASRYNEQFF TGCGCCAGCAGCTTGGAGGCTAGCAGATACAATGAGCAGTTCTTC